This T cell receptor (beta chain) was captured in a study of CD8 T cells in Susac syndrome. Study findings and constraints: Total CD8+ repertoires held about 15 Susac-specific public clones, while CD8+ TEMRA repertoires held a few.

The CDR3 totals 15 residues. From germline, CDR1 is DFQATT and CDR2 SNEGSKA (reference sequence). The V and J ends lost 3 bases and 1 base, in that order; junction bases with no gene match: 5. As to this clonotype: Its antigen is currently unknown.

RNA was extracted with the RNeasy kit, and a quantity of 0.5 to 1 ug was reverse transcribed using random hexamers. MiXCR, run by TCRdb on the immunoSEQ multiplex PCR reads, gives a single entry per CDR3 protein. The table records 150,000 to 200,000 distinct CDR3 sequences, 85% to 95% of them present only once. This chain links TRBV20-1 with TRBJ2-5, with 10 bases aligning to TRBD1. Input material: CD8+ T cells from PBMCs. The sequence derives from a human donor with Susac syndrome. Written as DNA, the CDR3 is TGCAGTGCTAGCCGGACAGGGGGGCGCCAAGAGACCCAGTACTTC. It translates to CSASRTGGRQETQYF.